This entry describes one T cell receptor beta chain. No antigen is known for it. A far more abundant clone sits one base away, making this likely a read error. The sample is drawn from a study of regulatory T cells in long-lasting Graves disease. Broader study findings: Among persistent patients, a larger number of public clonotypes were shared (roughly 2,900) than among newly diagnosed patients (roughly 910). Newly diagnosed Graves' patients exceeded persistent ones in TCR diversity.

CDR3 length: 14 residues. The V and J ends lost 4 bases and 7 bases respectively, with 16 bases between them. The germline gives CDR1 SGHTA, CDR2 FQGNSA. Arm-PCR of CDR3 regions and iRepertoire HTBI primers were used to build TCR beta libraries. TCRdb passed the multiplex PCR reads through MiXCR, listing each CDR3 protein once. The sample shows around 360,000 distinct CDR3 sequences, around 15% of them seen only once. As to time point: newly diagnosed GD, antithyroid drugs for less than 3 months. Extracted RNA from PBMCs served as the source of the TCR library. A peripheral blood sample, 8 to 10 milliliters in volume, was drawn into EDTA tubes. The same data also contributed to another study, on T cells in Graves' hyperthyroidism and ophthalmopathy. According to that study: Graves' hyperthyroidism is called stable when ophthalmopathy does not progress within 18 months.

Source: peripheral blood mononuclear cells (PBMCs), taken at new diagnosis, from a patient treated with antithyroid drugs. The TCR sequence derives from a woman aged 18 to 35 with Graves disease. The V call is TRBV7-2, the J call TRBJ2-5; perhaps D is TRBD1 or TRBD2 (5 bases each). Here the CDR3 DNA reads TGTGCCAGCAGCTCCGGGGCGTCTTTAGGGACCCAGTACTTC. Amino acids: CASSSGASLGTQYF.